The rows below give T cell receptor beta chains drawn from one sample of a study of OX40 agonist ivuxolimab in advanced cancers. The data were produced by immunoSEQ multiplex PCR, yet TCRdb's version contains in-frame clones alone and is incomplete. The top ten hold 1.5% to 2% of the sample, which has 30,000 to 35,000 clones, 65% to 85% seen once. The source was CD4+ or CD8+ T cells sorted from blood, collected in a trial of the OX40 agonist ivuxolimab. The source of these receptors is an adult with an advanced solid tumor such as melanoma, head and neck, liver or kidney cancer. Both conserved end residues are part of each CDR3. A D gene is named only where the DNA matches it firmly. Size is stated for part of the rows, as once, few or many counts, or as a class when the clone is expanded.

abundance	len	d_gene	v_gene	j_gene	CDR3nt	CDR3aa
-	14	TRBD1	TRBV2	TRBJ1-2	TGTGCCAGCCAACCGCGAGCAGGGGGCTATGGCTACACCTTC	CASQPRAGGYGYTF
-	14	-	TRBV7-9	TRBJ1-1	TGTGCCAGCAGCTTGGAGGGGCCGGGCACTGAAGCTTTCTTT	CASSLEGPGTEAFF
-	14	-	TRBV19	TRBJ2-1	TGTGCTACTAGTGATGACGTTTTCTACAATGAGCAGTTCTTC	CATSDDVFYNEQFF
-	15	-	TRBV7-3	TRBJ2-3	TGTGCCAGCAGCCCGCTTGGGGAGAGCCCCCATACGCAGTATTTT	CASSPLGESPHTQYF
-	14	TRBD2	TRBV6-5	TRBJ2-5	TGTGCCAGCAAGGCTAGCGGGGGTCAAGAGACCCAGTACTTC	CASKASGGQETQYF
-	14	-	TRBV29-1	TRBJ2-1	TGCAGCGTTGAACCACGACTAGTCGCCAATGAGCAGTTCTTC	CSVEPRLVANEQFF
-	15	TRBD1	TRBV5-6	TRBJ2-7	TGTGCCAGCAGCGGGGCCGGGACAGGGGTCTACGAGCAGTACTTC	CASSGAGTGVYEQYF
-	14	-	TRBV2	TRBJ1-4	TGTGCCAGCAGCGTCTTGTTGGCTAATGAAAAACTGTTTTTT	CASSVLLANEKLFF
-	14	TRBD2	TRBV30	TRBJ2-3	TGTGCCTGGACGTCAAGCGGGAGGTCAGATACGCAGTATTTT	CAWTSSGRSDTQYF
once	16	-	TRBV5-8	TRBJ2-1	TGTGCCAGCAGCTCCCTTTTGTTGGCCTCCTACAATGAGCAGTTCTTC	CASSSLLLASYNEQFF
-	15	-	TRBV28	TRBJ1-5	TGTGCCAGCCAAGAAAGGGGGGGGGCCTATCAGCCCCAGCATTTT	CASQERGGAYQPQHF
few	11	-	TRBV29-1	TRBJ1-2	TGCAGCGCCTCGATAGGGGCTGGCTACACCTTC	CSASIGAGYTF
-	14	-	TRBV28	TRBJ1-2	TGTGCCAGCAGCCCTGACGGACCCCTCTATGGCTACACCTTC	CASSPDGPLYGYTF
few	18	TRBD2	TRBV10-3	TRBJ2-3	TGTGCCATCAGTGAGCCTACTATAGCGGGGATCCCATTGAATACGCAGTATTTT	CAISEPTIAGIPLNTQYF
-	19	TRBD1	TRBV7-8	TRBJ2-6	TGTGCCAGCAGCCTGACCGGACAGGGAACTTTCTCTGGGGCCAACGTCCTGACTTTC	CASSLTGQGTFSGANVLTF
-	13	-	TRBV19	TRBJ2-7	TGTGCCAGTAGTGTGCAGGGACCCTACGAGCAGTACTTC	CASSVQGPYEQYF
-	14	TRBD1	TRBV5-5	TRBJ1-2	TGTGCCAGCAGCGATCCGGGACAGGGAAAGGGCTACACCTTC	CASSDPGQGKGYTF
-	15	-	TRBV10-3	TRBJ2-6	TGTGCCAACCCAGGTAAACCCTCTGGGGCCAACGTCCTGACTTTC	CANPGKPSGANVLTF
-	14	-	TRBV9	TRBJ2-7	TGTGCCAGCAGCGTAGGATGGACTAACTACGAGCAGTACTTC	CASSVGWTNYEQYF
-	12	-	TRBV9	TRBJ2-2	TGTGCCAGCAGCATATTCACCGGGGAGCTGTTTTTT	CASSIFTGELFF
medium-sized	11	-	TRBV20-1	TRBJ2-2	TGCAGTGCAAAAGGCACCGGGGAGCTGTTTTTT	CSAKGTGELFF
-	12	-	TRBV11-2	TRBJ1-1	TGTGCCAGCAGCTTAATGCGAAGCTTAGCTTTCTTT	CASSLMRSLAFF
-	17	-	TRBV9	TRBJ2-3	TGTGCCAGCAGCGTGTCCGTTTTGGGCGGTCAAGGAGATACGCAGTATTTT	CASSVSVLGGQGDTQYF
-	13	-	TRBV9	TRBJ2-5	TGTGCCAGCAGCGGCCGACTGGGAGAGACCCAGTACTTC	CASSGRLGETQYF
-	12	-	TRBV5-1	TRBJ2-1	TGCGCCAGCAGCTTGGGGACCAATGAGCAGTTCTTC	CASSLGTNEQFF
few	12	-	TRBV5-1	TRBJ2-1	TGCGCCAGCAGCCCCCTGACGGAACAGCAGTTCTTC	CASSPLTEQQFF
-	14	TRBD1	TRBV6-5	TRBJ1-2	TGTGCCAGCAGCCGACAGGGAGGGCATGAAGGCTACACCTTC	CASSRQGGHEGYTF
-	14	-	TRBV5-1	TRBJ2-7	TGCGCCAGCAGCCTAGGACCCCCGGGTTACGAGCAGTACTTC	CASSLGPPGYEQYF
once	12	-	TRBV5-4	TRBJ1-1	TGTGCCAGCAGCCTGCGGGGCACTGAAGCTTTCTTT	CASSLRGTEAFF
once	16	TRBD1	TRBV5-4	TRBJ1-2	TGTGCCAGCAGCACACCGGGACAGGGGGCAACCTATGGCTACACCTTC	CASSTPGQGATYGYTF
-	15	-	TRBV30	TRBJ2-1	TGTGCCTGGAGTGTACCCGGGACCCACTACAATGAGCAGTTCTTC	CAWSVPGTHYNEQFF
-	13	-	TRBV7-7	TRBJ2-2	TGTGCCAGCAGCTTAGGGGCCACCGGGGAGCTGTTTTTT	CASSLGATGELFF
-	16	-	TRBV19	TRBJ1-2	TGTGCCAGTAGTATAGGTGGCCAGGGGTCTGGCTATGGCTACACCTTC	CASSIGGQGSGYGYTF
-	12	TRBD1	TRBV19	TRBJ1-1	TGTGCCAGTAGTATGGGGACAGATGAAGCTTTCTTT	CASSMGTDEAFF
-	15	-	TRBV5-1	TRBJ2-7	TGCGCCACCACTAGGACAGCCGCGGTATTTAACGAGCAGTACTTC	CATTRTAAVFNEQYF
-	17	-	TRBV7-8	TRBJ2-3	TGTGCCAGCAGCCTGACGAGGGGCAGGGGGGGTGCAGATACGCAGTATTTT	CASSLTRGRGGADTQYF
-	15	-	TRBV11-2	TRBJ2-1	TGTGCCAGCAGCCCAGAGGAACAGTATTACAATGAGCAGTTCTTC	CASSPEEQYYNEQFF
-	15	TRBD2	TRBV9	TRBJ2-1	TGTGCCAGCAGCGTAGGAACTAGCGGGAGAGGTGAGCAGTTCTTC	CASSVGTSGRGEQFF
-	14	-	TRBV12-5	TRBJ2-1	TGTGCTAGTGGTTTGCCGGGGGTTTACAATGAGCAGTTCTTC	CASGLPGVYNEQFF
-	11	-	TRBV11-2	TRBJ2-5	TGTGCCAGCAGCTTAGGAGAGACCCAGTACTTC	CASSLGETQYF